In this sample, the clone carrying this TCR beta chain turned up a few times. Germline lookup yields CDR1 SGHRS and CDR2 YFSETQ. The CDR3 consists of 15 residues. The trim removed 4 bases at V and 3 bases at J, leaving 6 bases unmatched. In the original processing: Cell counts per sample came from amplifying reference gene primers. Using immunoSEQ multiplex PCR, the repertoire was profiled, and TCRdb retains in-frame clones only, with some absent. V and J calls and clone size come straight from that table; D and trimming were deduced from the DNA. The data hold about 73,000 clones, with under 90% observed a single time. This sample was taken from a study of blood T cell repertoires in COVID-19. Overall study: COVID-19 samples, acute and convalescent, were from the United States, Italy and Spain. Nucleic acid was either cDNA or gDNA, and it came from T cells, B-cell-depleted T cells, or PBMCs.

The specimen sequenced was peripheral blood. This chain connects TRBV5-1 to TRBJ2-7; 11 nucleotides agree with TRBD2. The receptor was derived from a woman aged 55-70 years with acute or convalescent COVID-19. CDR3: CASSPGLAELYEQYF. The CDR3 bases are TGCGCCAGCAGCCCGGGACTAGCGGAGCTCTACGAGCAGTACTTC.